Reported below is one T cell receptor (beta chain). Deletions cut 6 bases from V and 2 bases from J, with 11 bases between. The CDR3 covers 13 residues. Germline V lookup: CDR1 SGHRS, CDR2 YFSETQ. These data belong to a study of T cell changes during pregnancy in multiple sclerosis. This table comes from immunoSEQ multiplex PCR, and its TCRdb copy is limited to in-frame clones, with some not included. The sample holds about 57,000 clones, 90% seen once. This clonotype was obtained from a female donor in good health, enrolled as a control in a pregnancy study. The chain is built from TRBV5-1 and TRBJ1-1; D is possibly TRBD1 (5 bases). The material was peripheral blood, obtained in the first trimester of pregnancy. CDR3 sequence: CASTRAENTEAFF. The CDR3 nucleotides are TGCGCCAGCACCAGGGCGGAAAACACTGAAGCTTTCTTT.